This note documents a single T cell receptor (beta chain) sequence. Its matching antigen is unknown. cDNA synthesis used the whole RNA isolate, giving expressed TCRB sequences. Data came from immunoSEQ multiplex PCR; TCRdb stores just in-frame clones and leaves some out. This repertoire shows 330,000 or so clones, roughly 13% found once; its top ten account for about 0.01%. The source of the sample is a study of beta chain features in type 1 diabetes. Overall study: Cell yields, gender and age were similar in healthy donors and patients.

Findings and limits, study-wide: Patients' naive, central memory and regulatory TCRB repertoires appeared more alike than those of healthy donors. Whatever favoring of shorter templates PCR might show would apply equally to patients and controls. When Type 1 diabetes patients were examined, their TCRB CDR3s proved moderately but significantly shorter in all four CD4+ subsets.

The J segment lost 1 base and the V segment lost 3 bases, leaving 5 bases of the junction unmatched. Looked up from germline, CDR1 is SEHNR and CDR2 is FQNEAQ (reference sequence). The CDR3 contains 15 residues. Naive, central memory, regulatory and stem cell-like memory cells within the CD4+ compartment were sorted using CD45RO/CCR7/CD25/CD127/CD95/CD27. The sample comprised naive CD4+ T cells from blood. V and J are TRBV7-9 and TRBJ1-1, with 7 positions matching TRBD1. The clonotype originates from a woman younger than 35 with type 1 diabetes. The CDR3 protein is CASSLRGGQNTEAFF. The CDR3 DNA reads as TGTGCCAGCAGCTTGAGAGGGGGCCAGAACACTGAAGCTTTCTTT.